This T cell receptor beta chain originates from a study of T cell changes during pregnancy in multiple sclerosis. Sequencing used immunoSEQ multiplex PCR; TCRdb keeps in-frame clones, though not all of them. The data show about 83,000 clones, 91% seen once. With 6 bases clipped from V and 7 bases from J, the junction kept 13 bases outside the gene matches. CDR3 size: 16 residues. The germline gives CDR1 LNHDA, CDR2 SQIVND (reference sequence). The source of this sequence is a female donor in good health, serving as a control in a pregnancy study. Some clones in this sample may be carry-over from other donors' samples. The specimen was PBMCs, collected in the first trimester of pregnancy. The chain recombines TRBV19 with TRBJ2-1; 9 bases line up with TRBD2. CDR3 sequence reads: CASREPHPSGVNEQFF. The CDR3 coding sequence is TGTGCCAGTAGAGAGCCCCACCCTAGCGGGGTAAATGAGCAGTTCTTC.